Sequencing of this T cell receptor (beta chain) was carried out in a study of OX40 agonist ivuxolimab in advanced cancers. In the study overall: Of the participants, approximately 44% had some prior anti-PD-1, anti-PD-L1 or anti-CTLA-4 therapy, which was allowed. Partial responses were achieved by three patients: one hepatocellular carcinoma, two cutaneous melanoma.

General study points: The study observed clonal expansion of CD4+ and CD8+ blood T cells by week 6 at 0.1 to 3.0 mg/kg.

Some clones are missing from TCRdb's copy, which holds only in-frame ones; the method was immunoSEQ multiplex PCR. The sample records approximately 74,000 clones, more than 70% being singletons. Concerning this clone: Its target is unknown.

Looked up from germline, CDR1 is SGHTA and CDR2 is FQGNSA. The CDR3 spans 16 residues. Trimming removed 1 base from V and 5 bases from J; junction bases left unmatched: 8. This sequence was found in an adult with an advanced solid tumor such as melanoma, head and neck, liver or kidney cancer. The sample consisted of CD4+ or CD8+ T cells sorted from blood, taken in a trial of the OX40 agonist ivuxolimab. This chain uses TRBV7-2 with TRBJ2-3; TRBD2 matches 8 bases. The CDR3 DNA follows: TGTGCCAGCAGCTTAGGCACAACGGGGGGGGTAGATACGCAGTATTTT. This encodes CASSLGTTGGVDTQYF.